Listed below are T cell receptor beta chains from one sample, sequenced in a study of OX40 agonist ivuxolimab in advanced cancers. Only in-frame clones appear in the TCRdb table, and some are missing; sequencing was by immunoSEQ multiplex PCR. Among 55,000 to 80,000 clones listed, around 80% were seen once. The source material was CD4+ or CD8+ T cells sorted from blood, sampled in a trial of the OX40 agonist ivuxolimab. The receptors originated from an adult with an advanced solid tumor such as melanoma, head and neck, liver or kidney cancer. Each CDR3 is given with its conserved first and last residue. A D gene is named only where the DNA matches it firmly. Clone size is shown for a subset of rows, as once, few, many or a class of expanded clone.

CDR3 DNA	CDR3 protein	clone size	V gene	J gene	D gene
TGTGCCAGCGCGAGGGGTGGCACTGAAGCTTTCTTT	CASARGGTEAFF	NA	TRBV6-1	TRBJ1-1	NA
TGTGCCAGCAGTAGGTACCAAGAGACCCAGTACTTC	CASSRYQETQYF	once	TRBV7-2	TRBJ2-5	NA
TGTGCCAGTAGACAGGAGTACTCTGGAAACACCATATATTTT	CASRQEYSGNTIYF	NA	TRBV19	TRBJ1-3	NA
TGTGCCAGCAGCTTGGACCAGGGTTCCTATGGCTACACCTTC	CASSLDQGSYGYTF	NA	TRBV5-5	TRBJ1-2	NA
TGTGCCAGCAGTACCCCCGAAGGTTTTCAGCCCCAGCATTTT	CASSTPEGFQPQHF	once	TRBV6-5	TRBJ1-5	NA
TGTGCCAGTAGTATAGGCCCCATTGACAGGGGGGGCACAGATACGCAGTATTTT	CASSIGPIDRGGTDTQYF	NA	TRBV19	TRBJ2-3	TRBD1
TGTGCCAGCAGTGAAGATAGGACTCCATACAATGAGCAGTTCTTC	CASSEDRTPYNEQFF	NA	TRBV2	TRBJ2-1	NA
TGTGCCAGCAGCTCCCCGGGACAGGGATCATCACCCCTCCACTTT	CASSSPGQGSSPLHF	NA	TRBV7-9	TRBJ1-6	TRBD1
TGTGCCAGTAGTATTATTGTTGGCAATGAGCAGTTCTTC	CASSIIVGNEQFF	NA	TRBV19	TRBJ2-1	NA
TGTGCCAGCAGTTACGGGTTTTTGAGAGACAATGAGCAGTTCTTC	CASSYGFLRDNEQFF	few	TRBV6-6	TRBJ2-1	NA
TGTGCCAGCAGCGCCGGTTTAAGCTCCTACGAGCAGTACTTC	CASSAGLSSYEQYF	NA	TRBV11-3	TRBJ2-7	NA
TGTGCCAGCAGCTTAGTGAGCGAGGAGACCCAGTACTTC	CASSLVSEETQYF	NA	TRBV11-2	TRBJ2-5	NA
TGTGCCAGCAGTGAAGAGGCCGGGGGCGCCCTGAATGAGCAGTTCTTC	CASSEEAGGALNEQFF	NA	TRBV2	TRBJ2-1	NA
TGTGCTAGTGGTACAGGGACTGTCGAACAAGAGACCCAGTACTTC	CASGTGTVEQETQYF	NA	TRBV12-5	TRBJ2-5	NA
TGTGCCAGCAGCCCCCTGGTCACTGAAGCTTTCTTT	CASSPLVTEAFF	NA	TRBV5-5	TRBJ1-1	NA
TGTGCCAGCACCGACAGGGTGGGCGGCTACACCTTC	CASTDRVGGYTF	few	TRBV28	TRBJ1-2	TRBD1
TGTGCCAGCAGCTTAGCTAGCACCTATAATTCACCCCTCCACTTT	CASSLASTYNSPLHF	NA	TRBV7-2	TRBJ1-6	NA
TGTGCCAGCAGCTCCGGGTTTCCCGAACTGTTTTTT	CASSSGFPELFF	NA	TRBV7-8	TRBJ1-4	NA
TGTGCCAGCAGCCCCTCTAGCGGCCAGACCTACGAGCAGTACTTC	CASSPSSGQTYEQYF	NA	TRBV9	TRBJ2-7	TRBD2
TGTGCCAGCAGCACTCAGGGGAACACTGAAGCTTTCTTT	CASSTQGNTEAFF	NA	TRBV7-3	TRBJ1-1	NA
TGTGCCAGCAGCCTACACGGGGAGCTGTTTTTT	CASSLHGELFF	NA	TRBV7-9	TRBJ2-2	NA
TGTGCCAGCAGCGTAGGCCCGAAGAACACTGAAGCTTTCTTT	CASSVGPKNTEAFF	NA	TRBV9	TRBJ1-1	NA
TGTGCCAGCAGTCGAGGACCGGGGAGTAATGGCTACACCTTC	CASSRGPGSNGYTF	NA	TRBV7-9	TRBJ1-2	NA
TGTGCCACCCTAGGACAGGGCCGGCAAGAGACCCAGTACTTC	CATLGQGRQETQYF	NA	TRBV6-6	TRBJ2-5	TRBD1
TGTGCCAGTCGTTTTTACACTGAAGCTTTCTTT	CASRFYTEAFF	NA	TRBV19	TRBJ1-1	NA
TGTGCCAGCACTGAGAGGCCCCCCTACGAGCAGTACTTC	CASTERPPYEQYF	NA	TRBV28	TRBJ2-7	NA
TGTGCCACCAGGGAATCGGCCTACGAGCAGTACTTC	CATRESAYEQYF	NA	TRBV6-5	TRBJ2-7	NA
TGCAGTGCTAGTGACCAGGGTGGCTACACCTTC	CSASDQGGYTF	NA	TRBV20-1	TRBJ1-2	NA
TGTGCCAGCAGCCAAGCGGGAGGGCCTTACAATGAGCAGTTCTTC	CASSQAGGPYNEQFF	NA	TRBV9	TRBJ2-1	TRBD2
TGTGCCAGCAGTGAAGCAGGGGCCTGGAACACTGAAGCTTTCTTT	CASSEAGAWNTEAFF	few	TRBV6-1	TRBJ1-1	NA
TGTGCCAGCAGTGAAGCTAGCGGGGGGGCCGATAGGGCCAAAAACATTCAGTACTTC	CASSEASGGADRAKNIQYF	NA	TRBV6-1	TRBJ2-4	TRBD2
TGTGCCAGCAGTGTCCGGGACACCTGGAACACTGAAGCTTTCTTT	CASSVRDTWNTEAFF	NA	TRBV27	TRBJ1-1	NA
TGCAGCGTTGGGTCTAATACGGCTTCACACACTGAAGCTTTCTTT	CSVGSNTASHTEAFF	NA	TRBV29-1	TRBJ1-1	NA
TGTGCCAGCAGACCGATAACAGGAATAAATGTAGCTTTCTTT	CASRPITGINVAFF	NA	TRBV6-1	TRBJ1-1	NA
TGTGCCAGCAGCGGACAGGGGAGGTCCTACGAGCAGTACTTC	CASSGQGRSYEQYF	NA	TRBV28	TRBJ2-7	TRBD1
TGTGCCAGCAGTCTAGCGGGAGGCTCCGTAGATACGCAGTATTTT	CASSLAGGSVDTQYF	NA	TRBV2	TRBJ2-3	TRBD2
TGTGCCAGCAGCCCCACCGGGACCTCCTACGAGCAGTACTTC	CASSPTGTSYEQYF	once	TRBV4-2	TRBJ2-7	NA
TGTGCCAGCAGCTTGGGTGGACCCCTTAACTATGGCTACACCTTC	CASSLGGPLNYGYTF	NA	TRBV5-4	TRBJ1-2	NA
TGCGCCAGCAGCCCCGGACAGGGAGGTGAAAAACTGTTTTTT	CASSPGQGGEKLFF	NA	TRBV5-1	TRBJ1-4	TRBD1
TGTGCCAGCAGCACCGGGTTCGGGCAGTTCTTC	CASSTGFGQFF	NA	TRBV5-6	TRBJ2-1	NA
TGTGCCAGCAGCTTAGGGTCCGCCTACGATGAGCAGTACTTC	CASSLGSAYDEQYF	once	TRBV7-9	TRBJ2-7	NA
TGCGCCAGCAGGGGTTCGAACACCGGGGAGCTGTTTTTT	CASRGSNTGELFF	few	TRBV5-1	TRBJ2-2	NA
TGTGCCAGCAGCGTATCCGAGGGGACAGTAAAATACGAGCAGTACTTC	CASSVSEGTVKYEQYF	NA	TRBV9	TRBJ2-7	TRBD1
TGCGCCAGTGAGCGGGGCTACAATGAGCAGTTCTTC	CASERGYNEQFF	NA	TRBV5-1	TRBJ2-1	TRBD2
TGCAGCGTTTTATTGACTAGCCTGAGTAGGGGCACCGGGGAGCTGTTTTTT	CSVLLTSLSRGTGELFF	once	TRBV29-1	TRBJ2-2	TRBD2
TGTGCCAGCAGCCAAGTTAGGGGGGCCGGCTACACCTTC	CASSQVRGAGYTF	NA	TRBV14	TRBJ1-2	NA
TGTGCCGTCGGGACAGATAGCAATCAGCCCCAGCATTTT	CAVGTDSNQPQHF	medium-sized	TRBV10-3	TRBJ1-5	TRBD1
TGTGCCAGCAATATTAGGGAAATCGAGGGCACAGATACGCAGTATTTT	CASNIREIEGTDTQYF	NA	TRBV6-6	TRBJ2-3	NA
TGTGCCTGTAGGGTAGGGACCGATCAGCCCCAGCATTTT	CACRVGTDQPQHF	NA	TRBV30	TRBJ1-5	NA
TGTGCCAGCACCGACAGAAACACAGATACGCAGTATTTT	CASTDRNTDTQYF	once	TRBV7-9	TRBJ2-3	NA